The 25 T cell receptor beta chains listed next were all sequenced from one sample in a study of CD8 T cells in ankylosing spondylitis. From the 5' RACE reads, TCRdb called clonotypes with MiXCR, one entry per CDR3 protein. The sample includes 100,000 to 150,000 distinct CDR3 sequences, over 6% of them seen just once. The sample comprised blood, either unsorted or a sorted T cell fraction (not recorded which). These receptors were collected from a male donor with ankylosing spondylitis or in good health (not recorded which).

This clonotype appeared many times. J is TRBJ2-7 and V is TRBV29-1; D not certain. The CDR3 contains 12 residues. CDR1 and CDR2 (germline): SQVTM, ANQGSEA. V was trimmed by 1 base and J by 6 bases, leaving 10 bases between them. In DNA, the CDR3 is TGCAGCGTTGAAGGTGCGGTTGGCGAGCAGTACTTC. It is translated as CSVEGAVGEQYF.

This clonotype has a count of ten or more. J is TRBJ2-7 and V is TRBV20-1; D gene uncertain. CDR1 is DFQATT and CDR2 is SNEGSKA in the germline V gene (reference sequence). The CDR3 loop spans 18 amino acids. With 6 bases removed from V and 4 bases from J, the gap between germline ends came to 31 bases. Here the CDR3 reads CSADVTQDRLFGRYEQYF. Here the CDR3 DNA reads TGCAGTGCCGACGTAACCCAAGATAGACTTTTTGGGCGATACGAGCAGTACTTC.

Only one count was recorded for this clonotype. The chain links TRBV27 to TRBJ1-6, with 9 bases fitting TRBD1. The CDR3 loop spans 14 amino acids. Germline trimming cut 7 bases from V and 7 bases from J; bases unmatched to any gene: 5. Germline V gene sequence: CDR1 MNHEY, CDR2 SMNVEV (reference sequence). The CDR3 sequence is CASKQTGGNSPLHF. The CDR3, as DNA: TGTGCCAGCAAACAGACAGGGGGGAATTCACCCCTCCACTTT.

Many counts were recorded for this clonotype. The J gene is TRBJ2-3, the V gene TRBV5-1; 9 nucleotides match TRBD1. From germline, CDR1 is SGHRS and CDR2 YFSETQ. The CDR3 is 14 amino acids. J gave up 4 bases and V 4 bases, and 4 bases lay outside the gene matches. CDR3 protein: CASSIGQGPDTQYF. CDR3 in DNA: TGCGCCAGCAGCATAGGACAGGGGCCAGATACGCAGTATTTT.

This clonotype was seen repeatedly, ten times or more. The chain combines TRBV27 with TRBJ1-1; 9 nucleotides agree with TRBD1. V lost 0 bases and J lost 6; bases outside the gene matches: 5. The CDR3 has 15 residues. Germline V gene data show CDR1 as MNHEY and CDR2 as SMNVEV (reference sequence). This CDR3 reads CASSLSGTGRAEAFF. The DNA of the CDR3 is TGTGCCAGCAGTTTATCAGGGACAGGGAGAGCTGAAGCTTTCTTT.

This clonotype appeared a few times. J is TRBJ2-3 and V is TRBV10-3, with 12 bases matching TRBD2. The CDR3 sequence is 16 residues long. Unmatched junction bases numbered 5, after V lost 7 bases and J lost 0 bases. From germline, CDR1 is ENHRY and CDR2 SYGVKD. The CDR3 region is CAIKSGTSGSTDTQYF. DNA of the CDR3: TGTGCCATCAAATCCGGGACTAGCGGGAGCACAGATACGCAGTATTTT.

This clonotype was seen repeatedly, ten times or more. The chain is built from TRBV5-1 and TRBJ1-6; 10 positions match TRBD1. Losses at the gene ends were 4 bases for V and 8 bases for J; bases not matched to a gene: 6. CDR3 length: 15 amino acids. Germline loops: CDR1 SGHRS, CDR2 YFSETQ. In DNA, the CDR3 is TGCGCCAGCAGCCGGACAGGGGGGACAGATTCACCCCTCCACTTT. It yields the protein CASSRTGGTDSPLHF.

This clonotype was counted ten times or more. This chain's CDR3 is CASSLREGSVDYGYTF. The CDR3 DNA sequence: TGCGCCAGCAGCTTGAGGGAAGGATCAGTCGACTATGGCTACACCTTC. The chain couples TRBV5-1 to TRBJ1-2; D remains unclear. V was pared by 1 base and J by 3 bases, with 16 bases between. This CDR3 has 16 residues. CDR1 is SGHRS, CDR2 YFSETQ, per germline. The full variable domain, its missing parts supplied by reference TRBV5-1 and TRBJ1-2, is KAGVTQTPRYLIKTRGQQVTLSCSPISGHRSVSWYQQTPGQGLQFLFEYFSETQRNKGNFPGRFSGRQFSNSRSEMNVSTLELGDSALYLCASSLREGSVDYGYTFGSGTRLTVV.

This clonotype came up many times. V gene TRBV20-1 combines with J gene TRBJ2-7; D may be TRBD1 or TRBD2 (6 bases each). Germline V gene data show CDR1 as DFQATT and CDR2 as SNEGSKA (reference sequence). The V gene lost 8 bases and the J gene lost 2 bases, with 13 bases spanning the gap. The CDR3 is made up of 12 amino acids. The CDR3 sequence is CSPWRGTYEQYF. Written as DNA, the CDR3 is TGCAGTCCCTGGAGGGGGACCTACGAGCAGTACTTC.

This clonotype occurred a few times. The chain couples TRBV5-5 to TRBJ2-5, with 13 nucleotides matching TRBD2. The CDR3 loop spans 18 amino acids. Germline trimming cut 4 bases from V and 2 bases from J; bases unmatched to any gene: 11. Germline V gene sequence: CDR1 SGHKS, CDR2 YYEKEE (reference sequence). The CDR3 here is CASSIGLAGVPMQETQYF. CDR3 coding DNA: TGTGCCAGCAGCATAGGACTAGCGGGGGTACCGATGCAAGAGACCCAGTACTTC.

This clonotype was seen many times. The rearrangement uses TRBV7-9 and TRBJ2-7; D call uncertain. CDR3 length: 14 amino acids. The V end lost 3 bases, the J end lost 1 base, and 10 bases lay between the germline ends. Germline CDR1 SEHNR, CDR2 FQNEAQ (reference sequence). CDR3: CASSLTARSYEQYF. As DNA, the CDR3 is TGTGCCAGCAGCTTGACTGCGCGATCCTACGAGCAGTACTTC.

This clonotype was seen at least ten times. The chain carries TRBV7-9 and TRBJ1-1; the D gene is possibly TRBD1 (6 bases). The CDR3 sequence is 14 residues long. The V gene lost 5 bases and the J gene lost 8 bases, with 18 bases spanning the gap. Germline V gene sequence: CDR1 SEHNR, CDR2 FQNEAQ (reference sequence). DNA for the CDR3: TGTGCCAGCAGCCCCGATGGGGGGCGCGCGGAAGCTTTCTTT. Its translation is CASSPDGGRAEAFF.

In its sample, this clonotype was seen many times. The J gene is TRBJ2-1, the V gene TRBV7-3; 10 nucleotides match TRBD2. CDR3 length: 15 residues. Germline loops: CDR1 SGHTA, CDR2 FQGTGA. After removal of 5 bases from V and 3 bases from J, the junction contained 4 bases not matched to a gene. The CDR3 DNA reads TGTGCCAGCAGCCCTACTAGCGGGGACTACAATGAGCAGTTCTTC. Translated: CASSPTSGDYNEQFF.

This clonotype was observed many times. The CDR3 spells CASSRRMGRSEQFF. The DNA for the CDR3 is TGCGCCAGCAGCAGGAGGATGGGGCGGAGTGAGCAGTTCTTC. The chain has TRBV5-1 and TRBJ2-1; perhaps D is TRBD1 or TRBD2 (5 bases each). Germline V gives CDR1 SGHRS, CDR2 YFSETQ. Between the trimmed V and J ends, which lost 4 bases and 9 bases, there was a span of 17 bases. The CDR3 contains 14 residues.

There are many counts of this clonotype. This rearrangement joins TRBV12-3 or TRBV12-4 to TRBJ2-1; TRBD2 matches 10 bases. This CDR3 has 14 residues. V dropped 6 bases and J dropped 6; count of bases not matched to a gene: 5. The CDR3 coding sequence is TGTGCCAGCAGGTCTAGCGGGAGTGTCAATGAGCAGTTCTTC. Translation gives CASRSSGSVNEQFF.

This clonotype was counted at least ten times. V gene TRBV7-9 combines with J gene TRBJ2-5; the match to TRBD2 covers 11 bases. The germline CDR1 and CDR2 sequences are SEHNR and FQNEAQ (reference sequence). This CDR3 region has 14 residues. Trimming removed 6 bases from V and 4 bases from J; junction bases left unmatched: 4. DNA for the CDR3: TGTGCCAGCAGTCCTACTAGCGGGAGAGAGACCCAGTACTTC. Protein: CASSPTSGRETQYF.

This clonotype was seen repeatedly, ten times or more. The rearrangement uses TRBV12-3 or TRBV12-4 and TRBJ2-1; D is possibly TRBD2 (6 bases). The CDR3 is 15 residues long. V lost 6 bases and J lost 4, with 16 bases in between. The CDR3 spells CASSYTPEGYNEQFF. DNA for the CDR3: TGTGCCAGCAGCTACACTCCGGAGGGGTACAATGAGCAGTTCTTC.

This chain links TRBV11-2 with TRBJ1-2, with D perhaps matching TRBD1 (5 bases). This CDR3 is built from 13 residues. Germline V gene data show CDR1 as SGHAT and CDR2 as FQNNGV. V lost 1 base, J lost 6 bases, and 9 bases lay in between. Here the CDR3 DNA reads TGTGCCAGCAGCTTAGCGCAGGGACATGGCTACACCTTC. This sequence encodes CASSLAQGHGYTF.

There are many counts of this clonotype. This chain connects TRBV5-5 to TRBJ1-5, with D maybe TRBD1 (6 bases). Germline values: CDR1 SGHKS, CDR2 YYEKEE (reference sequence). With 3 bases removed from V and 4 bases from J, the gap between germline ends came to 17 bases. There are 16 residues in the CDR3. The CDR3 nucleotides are TGTGCCAGCAGCTCTATGGTCGGACAGTTGAATCAGCCCCAGCATTTT. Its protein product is CASSSMVGQLNQPQHF.

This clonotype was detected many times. CDR3 sequence: CASSLSSGSSYEQYF. The CDR3 DNA reads TGTGCCAGCAGCTTATCCTCTGGGTCCTCATACGAGCAGTACTTC. The chain has TRBV7-9 and TRBJ2-7; D remains ambiguous. V dropped 2 bases and J dropped 4 bases, with 15 bases sitting between them. The CDR3 contains 15 residues. Germline V gene sequence: CDR1 SEHNR, CDR2 FQNEAQ (reference sequence). Full variable domain (missing parts from reference TRBV7-9 and TRBJ2-7): DTGVSQNPRHKITKRGQNVTFRCDPISEHNRLYWYRQTLGQGPEFLTYFQNEAQLEKSRLLSDRFSAERPKGSFSTLEIQRTEQGDSAMYLCASSLSSGSSYEQYFGPGTRLTVT.

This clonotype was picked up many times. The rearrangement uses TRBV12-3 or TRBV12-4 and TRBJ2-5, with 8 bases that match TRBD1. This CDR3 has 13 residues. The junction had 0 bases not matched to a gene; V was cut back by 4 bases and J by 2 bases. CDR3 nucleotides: TGTGCCAGCAGTTGGACAGGGCAAGAGACCCAGTACTTC. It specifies CASSWTGQETQYF.

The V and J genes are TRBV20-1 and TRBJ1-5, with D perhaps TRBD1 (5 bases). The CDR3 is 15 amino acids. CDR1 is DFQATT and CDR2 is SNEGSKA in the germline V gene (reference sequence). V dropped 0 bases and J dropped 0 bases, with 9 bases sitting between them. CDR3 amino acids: CSAREGTSSNQPQHF. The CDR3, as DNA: TGCAGTGCTAGAGAGGGGACTAGTAGCAATCAGCCCCAGCATTTT.

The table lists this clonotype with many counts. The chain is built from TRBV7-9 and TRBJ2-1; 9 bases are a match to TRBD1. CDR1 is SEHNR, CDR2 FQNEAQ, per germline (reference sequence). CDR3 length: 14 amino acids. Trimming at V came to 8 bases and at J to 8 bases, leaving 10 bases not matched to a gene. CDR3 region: CASGRQGGIDEQFF. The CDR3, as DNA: TGTGCCAGCGGGAGACAGGGGGGTATCGATGAGCAGTTCTTC.

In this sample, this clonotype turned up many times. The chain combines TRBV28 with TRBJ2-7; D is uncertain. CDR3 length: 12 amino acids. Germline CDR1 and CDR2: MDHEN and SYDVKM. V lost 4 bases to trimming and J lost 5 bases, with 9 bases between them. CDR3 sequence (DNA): TGTGCCAGCAGTTCCAGGCGGAACGAGCAGTACTTC. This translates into CASSSRRNEQYF.

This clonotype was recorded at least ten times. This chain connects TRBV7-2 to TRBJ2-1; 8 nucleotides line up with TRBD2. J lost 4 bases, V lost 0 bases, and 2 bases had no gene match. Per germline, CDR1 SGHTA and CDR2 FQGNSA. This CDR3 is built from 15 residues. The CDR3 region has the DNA TGTGCCAGCAGCTTAGCAGCGGGGGATTACAATGAGCAGTTCTTC. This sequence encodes CASSLAAGDYNEQFF. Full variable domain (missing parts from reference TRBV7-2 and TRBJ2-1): GAGVSQSPSNKVTEKGKDVELRCDPISGHTALYWYRQSLGQGLEFLIYFQGNSAPDKSGLPSDRFSAERTGGSVSTLTIQRTQQEDSAVYLCASSLAAGDYNEQFFGPGTRLTVL.